Listed below are T cell receptor beta chains from one sample, sequenced in a study of blood T cell repertoires in COVID-19. Sequenced by immunoSEQ multiplex PCR; TCRdb stores in-frame clones only, minus some. Among some 300,000 clones listed, roughly 88% were seen once. Sequencing input: peripheral blood. These receptor sequences come from a woman aged 25-40 years who had recovered from COVID-19. The CDR3 runs from the conserved cysteine through the conserved F or W. A D gene is named only where the DNA matches it firmly. Rows give clone size only sometimes, using once, few, many, or a class for an expanded clone.

J gene: TRBJ2-3; clone size: -; V gene: TRBV5-1; D gene: -; CDR3 protein: CASNPFPGASDTQYF; CDR3 DNA: TGCGCAAGCAACCCCTTCCCGGGTGCGTCGGATACGCAGTATTTT
J gene: TRBJ1-4; clone size: -; V gene: TRBV30; D gene: TRBD1; CDR3 protein: CAWSDGTVSLNEKLFF; CDR3 DNA: TGTGCCTGGAGTGACGGGACAGTTAGTCTAAATGAAAAACTGTTTTTT
J gene: TRBJ2-7; clone size: -; V gene: TRBV21-1; D gene: -; CDR3 protein: CANTGTGRLEQYF; CDR3 DNA: TGTGCCAACACCGGGACAGGGCGACTCGAGCAGTACTTC
J gene: TRBJ1-1; clone size: once; V gene: TRBV13; D gene: -; CDR3 protein: CASSLGQGVEAFF; CDR3 DNA: TGTGCCAGCAGCTTAGGGCAAGGGGTAGAAGCTTTCTTT
J gene: TRBJ1-5; clone size: -; V gene: TRBV19; D gene: -; CDR3 protein: CASRSLYSILSNQPQHF; CDR3 DNA: TGTGCCAGTAGATCCTTATACAGTATTCTTAGCAATCAGCCCCAGCATTTT
J gene: TRBJ1-2; clone size: -; V gene: TRBV6-1; D gene: -; CDR3 protein: CASSEERGAYREYGYTF; CDR3 DNA: TGTGCCAGCAGTGAAGAGCGGGGAGCCTACCGAGAGTATGGCTACACCTTC
J gene: TRBJ2-5; clone size: -; V gene: TRBV28; D gene: TRBD2; CDR3 protein: CASSSLAGRGETQYF; CDR3 DNA: TGTGCCAGCAGTTCCCTAGCGGGGAGAGGAGAGACCCAGTACTTC
J gene: TRBJ2-1; clone size: -; V gene: TRBV5-1; D gene: TRBD2; CDR3 protein: CASSLGLAVNEQFF; CDR3 DNA: TGCGCCAGCAGCTTGGGGCTAGCGGTCAATGAGCAGTTCTTC
J gene: TRBJ1-1; clone size: -; V gene: TRBV2; D gene: -; CDR3 protein: CASSMEGNAEAFF; CDR3 DNA: TGTGCCAGCAGCATGGAGGGAAACGCTGAAGCTTTCTTT
J gene: TRBJ1-6; clone size: -; V gene: TRBV3-1/TRBV3-2; D gene: -; CDR3 protein: CASSHPGTLHF; CDR3 DNA: TGTGCCAGCAGCCACCCGGGTACCCTCCACTTT
J gene: TRBJ2-7; clone size: few; V gene: TRBV18; D gene: TRBD1; CDR3 protein: CASSPPGTEGEQYF; CDR3 DNA: TGTGCCAGCTCACCCCCGGGGACAGAGGGCGAGCAGTACTTC
J gene: TRBJ2-7; clone size: once; V gene: TRBV7-2; D gene: TRBD1; CDR3 protein: CASSRGQGEQYF; CDR3 DNA: TGTGCCAGCAGTCGTGGACAGGGCGAGCAGTACTTC
J gene: TRBJ2-5; clone size: -; V gene: TRBV7-9; D gene: -; CDR3 protein: CASSPQTGYQETQYF; CDR3 DNA: TGTGCCAGCAGCCCGCAAACAGGGTACCAAGAGACCCAGTACTTC
J gene: TRBJ1-1; clone size: -; V gene: TRBV18; D gene: -; CDR3 protein: CASSNKGGGPEAFF; CDR3 DNA: TGTGCCAGCTCAAACAAGGGGGGGGGACCTGAAGCTTTCTTT
J gene: TRBJ1-2; clone size: -; V gene: TRBV28; D gene: TRBD1; CDR3 protein: CASSNHPRQGRTF; CDR3 DNA: TGTGCCAGCAGCAACCACCCCAGACAGGGACGCACCTTC
J gene: TRBJ1-2; clone size: -; V gene: TRBV5-6; D gene: -; CDR3 protein: CASSLEGGLRGF; CDR3 DNA: TGTGCCAGCAGCTTGGAGGGGGGGCTGCGTGGCTTC
J gene: TRBJ2-1; clone size: -; V gene: TRBV27; D gene: -; CDR3 protein: CASSLRGSYNEQFF; CDR3 DNA: TGTGCCAGCAGCCTCAGGGGATCTTACAATGAGCAGTTCTTC